A single sample gave rise to the 20 T cell receptor beta chains below, sequenced in a study of blood T cell repertoires in COVID-19 (dated by TCRdb to 2020 to 2021). The library was obtained by the immunoSEQ multiplex PCR assay. The source is immuneACCESS, and TCRdb retained only in-frame sequences with V and J called. Part of the clones is not carried over; for the studies checked, unresolved V genes explain less than half of this, and the remainder is unexplained. Recorded for this sample are over 250,000 clones; roughly 90% of them occurred a single time. The ten largest clones represent about 2.4% of the sample. The sequencing input was PBMCs or T cells enriched from blood (not recorded which). All receptors derive from a man aged 55 to 70 who had recovered from COVID-19.

The count of this clone is one. This chain uses TRBV10-3 with TRBJ1-5; TRBD1 aligns across 10 bases. This CDR3 region has 14 residues. Trimming removed 10 bases from V and 6 bases from J; junction bases left unmatched: 9. Germline V gene lookup returns CDR1 ENHRY and CDR2 SYGVKD. The CDR3 DNA follows: TGTGCCACTGAGGACAGGGGGTACGTTCAGCCCCAGCATTTT. Its translation is CATEDRGYVQPQHF.

The chain combines TRBV7-8 with TRBJ2-2; D uncertain. V lost 4 bases to trimming and J lost 3 bases, with 6 bases between them. The CDR3 consists of 13 residues. Germline V CDR1 and CDR2: SGHVS, FQNEAQ. The CDR3 reads CASSSSDTGELFF. CDR3 DNA sequence: TGTGCCAGCAGCTCGTCTGACACCGGGGAGCTGTTTTTT.

The chain couples TRBV19 to TRBJ2-7; tentatively, D is TRBD2 (5 bases). The V and J ends lost 5 bases and 3 bases respectively, with 14 bases between them. Germline V gene data show CDR1 as LNHDA and CDR2 as SQIVND (reference sequence). The CDR3 is 14 amino acids. The CDR3 sequence: CASSPGLTIYEQYF. The DNA for the CDR3 is TGTGCCAGTAGTCCCGGACTGACGATCTACGAGCAGTACTTC.

This sequence joins TRBV25-1 and TRBJ1-1; possible D gene TRBD1, 5 bases. Looked up from germline, CDR1 is MGHDK and CDR2 is SYGVNS. V shed 3 bases and J shed 1 base, with 18 bases lying between them. This CDR3 spans 17 amino acids. The CDR3 DNA follows: TGTGCCAGCAGTGAGGGGCAGGGCCTACTCGGGAACACTGAAGCTTTCTTT. It yields the protein CASSEGQGLLGNTEAFF.

The chain couples TRBV2 to TRBJ1-3; 7 bases agree with TRBD1. Germline CDR1 is SNHLY and CDR2 is FYNNEI. Unmatched junction bases numbered 7, after V lost 5 bases and J lost 0 bases. There are 16 residues in the CDR3. In DNA, the CDR3 is TGTGCCAGCAGTTTGGGACAGTCTAGCTCTGGAAACACCATATATTTT. It codes for CASSLGQSSSGNTIYF.

V and J are TRBV19 and TRBJ1-5; D is unclear. CDR1 and CDR2 from the germline V gene are LNHDA and SQIVND (reference sequence). The CDR3 consists of 15 residues. V lost 7 bases and J 0 bases, leaving 13 bases between the germline ends. The CDR3 bases are TGTGCCAGTATTACGACACAAAATAGCAATCAGCCCCAGCATTTT. It encodes CASITTQNSNQPQHF.

The genes are TRBV4-2 and TRBJ1-6; a weak D match, TRBD1 (5 bases). CDR1 is LGHNA, CDR2 YNFKEQ, per germline. The CDR3 length is 16 residues. V was shortened by 0 bases and J by 0 bases, with 6 bases between the two germline ends. CDR3 nucleotide sequence: TGTGCCAGCAGCCAAGAAGGGGACTCCTATAATTCACCCCTCCACTTT. It specifies CASSQEGDSYNSPLHF.

This rearrangement joins TRBV11-2 to TRBJ1-1; D is uncertain. V lost 4 bases, J lost 7 bases, and 13 bases lay in between. The CDR3 runs to 13 residues. Germline CDR1 reads SGHAT; CDR2 reads FQNNGV. In DNA, the CDR3 is TGTGCCAGCAGCTCTCCCCGGCGGATTGAAGCTTTCTTT. As protein: CASSSPRRIEAFF.

The gene calls are TRBV6-5 and TRBJ2-2, with unresolved D. Trimming cost V 6 bases and J 2 bases, with 10 bases left between them. Germline-derived CDR1 and CDR2 are MNHEY and SVGAGI. The CDR3 runs to 14 residues. CDR3 DNA sequence: TGTGCCAGCAGCCTACTTCCTAACACCGGGGAGCTGTTTTTT. Residues: CASSLLPNTGELFF.

Here the CDR3 DNA reads TGCGCCAGCAGCTTGGGGCAAGGAGGGGGCTCAGATACGCAGTATTTT. Residues: CASSLGQGGGSDTQYF. V usage is TRBV5-1 and J usage is TRBJ2-3; tentative D call: TRBD1 (7 bases). The germline V and J ends were trimmed by 0 bases and 4 bases, with 15 bases remaining between them. The CDR3 runs 16 residues. CDR1 SGHRS and CDR2 YFSETQ come from the germline V gene. Combining the CDR3 with reference TRBV5-1 and TRBJ2-3 gives the whole variable domain KAGVTQTPRYLIKTRGQQVTLSCSPISGHRSVSWYQQTPGQGLQFLFEYFSETQRNKGNFPGRFSGRQFSNSRSEMNVSTLELGDSALYLCASSLGQGGGSDTQYFGPGTRLTVL.

In its sample, this clone was seen once. The J gene is TRBJ1-5, the V gene TRBV11-3, with a tentative D call TRBD1 (6 bases). The CDR3 has 20 amino acids. CDR1 and CDR2 from the germline V gene are SGHNT and YENEEA. Trimming removed 1 base at V and 2 bases at J, with 24 bases between. The CDR3 reads CASSLARQDKLRMGNQPQHF. The CDR3 DNA sequence: TGTGCCAGCAGCTTAGCAAGACAGGACAAACTGCGGATGGGCAATCAGCCCCAGCATTTT.

This chain links TRBV12-3 or TRBV12-4 with TRBJ2-7; 7 bases map to TRBD1. Germline trimming cut 0 bases from V and 5 bases from J; bases unmatched to any gene: 1. This CDR3 is 13 amino acids long. The CDR3 coding sequence is TGTGCCAGCAGTTTAGCAGGGGGCGACGAGCAGTACTTC. It translates to CASSLAGGDEQYF.

The J gene is TRBJ1-2, the V gene TRBV9; D is unresolved. CDR3 size: 14 residues. The germline CDR1 and CDR2 sequences are SGDLS and YYNGEE. V shed 2 bases and J shed 3 bases, with 11 bases lying between them. The CDR3: CASSVGLGDYGYTF. DNA for the CDR3: TGTGCCAGCAGCGTTGGGCTGGGAGACTATGGCTACACCTTC.

CDR3 loop: CASSPSGGRSSGANVLTF. The CDR3 region has the DNA TGTGCCAGCTCACCTAGCGGGGGGAGATCCTCTGGGGCCAACGTCCTGACTTTC. This chain uses TRBV18 with TRBJ2-6, with 10 positions matching TRBD2. The CDR3 contains 18 residues. With V trimmed by 3 bases and J by 0 bases, 5 bases remained unmatched. Germline lookup yields CDR1 KGHSH and CDR2 LQKENI.

This chain uses TRBV5-3 with TRBJ2-1; weak D call: TRBD2 (7 bases). TRBV5-3 is reported as an ORF; its role is uncertain. CDR3 size: 14 residues. V was cut by 8 bases and J by 4 bases, with 16 bases left in between. The CDR3 loop reads CARDLAGAYNEQFF. The DNA for the CDR3 is TGTGCCAGGGATTTGGCGGGGGCGTACAATGAGCAGTTCTTC.

The rearrangement uses TRBV5-6 and TRBJ1-1, with D hard to call. Deletions cut 2 bases from V and 5 bases from J, with 13 bases between. From germline, CDR1 is SGHDT and CDR2 YYEEEE. The CDR3 spans 14 residues. The CDR3 DNA reads as TGTGCCAGCAGCTTCGGTACCATCAGGACTGAAGCTTTCTTT. Protein sequence: CASSFGTIRTEAFF.

In this sample, this clone turned up a few times. The gene calls are TRBV6-6 and TRBJ2-7, with 7 bases identical to TRBD2. The CDR3 runs 14 residues. Germline CDR1 is MNHNY and CDR2 is SVGAGI (reference sequence). Trimming removed 0 bases from V and 3 bases from J; junction bases left unmatched: 2. CDR3 loop: CASSYSSGYYEQYF. The CDR3 DNA reads as TGTGCCAGCAGTTACTCTAGCGGGTACTACGAGCAGTACTTC.

This clone was seen just once. J is TRBJ2-1 and V is TRBV7-2; 7 bases map to TRBD1. Trimming at V came to 5 bases and at J to 4 bases, leaving 5 bases not matched to a gene. The CDR3 sequence is 14 residues long. CDR1 is SGHTA, CDR2 FQGNSA, per germline. The CDR3 protein is CASSPSDRYNEQFF. The CDR3 coding sequence is TGTGCCAGCAGCCCCTCGGACAGGTACAATGAGCAGTTCTTC.

The chain recombines TRBV6-1 with TRBJ2-5; the D gene is possibly TRBD2 (6 bases). Trimming took off 1 base at V and 5 bases at J, with 11 bases between the two ends. The CDR3 sequence is 14 residues long. The germline CDR1 and CDR2 sequences are MNHNS and SASEGT. Written as DNA, the CDR3 is TGTGCCAGCAGTGAAGGGAGGGTTCCGGAGACCCAGTACTTC. As protein: CASSEGRVPETQYF.

This sequence joins TRBV15 and TRBJ1-5; D gene ambiguous. The germline V and J ends were trimmed by 0 bases and 6 bases, with 6 bases remaining between them. Germline V gene data show CDR1 as LNHNV and CDR2 as YYDKDF (reference sequence). The CDR3 sequence is 13 residues long. The CDR3 bases are TGTGCCACCAGCAGAGATGAGATTCAGCCCCAGCATTTT. The encoded protein is CATSRDEIQPQHF.